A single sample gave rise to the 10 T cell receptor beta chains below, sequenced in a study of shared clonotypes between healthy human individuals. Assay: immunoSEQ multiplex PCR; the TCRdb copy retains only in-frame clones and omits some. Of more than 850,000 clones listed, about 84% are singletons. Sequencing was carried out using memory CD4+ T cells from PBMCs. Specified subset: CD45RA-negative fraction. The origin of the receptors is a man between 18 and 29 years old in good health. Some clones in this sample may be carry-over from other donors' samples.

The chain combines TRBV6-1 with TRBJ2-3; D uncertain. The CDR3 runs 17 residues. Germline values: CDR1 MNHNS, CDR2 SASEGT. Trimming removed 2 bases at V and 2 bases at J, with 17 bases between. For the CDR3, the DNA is TGTGCCAGCAGTGAATTAGGCGGACGCTGGGACACAGATACGCAGTATTTT. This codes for CASSELGGRWDTDTQYF.

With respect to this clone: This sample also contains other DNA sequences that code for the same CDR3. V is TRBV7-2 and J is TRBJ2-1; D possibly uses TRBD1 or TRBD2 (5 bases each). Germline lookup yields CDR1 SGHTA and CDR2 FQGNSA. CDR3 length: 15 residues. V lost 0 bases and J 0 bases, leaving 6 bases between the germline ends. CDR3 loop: CASSLAGPSYNEQFF. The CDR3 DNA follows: TGTGCCAGCAGCTTAGCGGGACCCTCCTACAATGAGCAGTTCTTC.

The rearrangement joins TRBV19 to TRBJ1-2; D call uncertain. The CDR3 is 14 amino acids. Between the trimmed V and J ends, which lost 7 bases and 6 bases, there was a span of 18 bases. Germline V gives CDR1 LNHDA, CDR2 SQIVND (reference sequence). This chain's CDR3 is CASKVRTSGDGYTF. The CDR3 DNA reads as TGTGCCAGTAAGGTCCGGACGTCCGGGGATGGCTACACCTTC.

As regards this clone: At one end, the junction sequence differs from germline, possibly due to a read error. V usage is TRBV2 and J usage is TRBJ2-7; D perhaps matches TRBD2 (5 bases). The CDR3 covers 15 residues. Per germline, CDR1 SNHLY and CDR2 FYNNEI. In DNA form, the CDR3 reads TGTGCCAGCAGTGAATATATGCGGGCGGCCGAATCAGGATGGTTC. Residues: CASSEYMRAAESGWF.

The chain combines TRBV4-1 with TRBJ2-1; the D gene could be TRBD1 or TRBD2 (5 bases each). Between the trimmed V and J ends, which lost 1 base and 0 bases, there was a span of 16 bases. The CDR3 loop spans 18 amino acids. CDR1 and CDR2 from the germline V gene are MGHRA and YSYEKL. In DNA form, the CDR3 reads TGCGCCAGCAGCCAAGGAATGGGGCGGGTCCGCTCCTACAATGAGCAGTTCTTC. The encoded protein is CASSQGMGRVRSYNEQFF.

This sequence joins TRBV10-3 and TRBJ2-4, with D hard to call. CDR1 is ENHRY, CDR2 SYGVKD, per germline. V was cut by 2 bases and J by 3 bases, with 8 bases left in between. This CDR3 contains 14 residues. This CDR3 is CAISEGPDKNIQYF. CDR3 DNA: TGTGCCATCAGTGAGGGACCGGACAAAAACATTCAGTACTTC.

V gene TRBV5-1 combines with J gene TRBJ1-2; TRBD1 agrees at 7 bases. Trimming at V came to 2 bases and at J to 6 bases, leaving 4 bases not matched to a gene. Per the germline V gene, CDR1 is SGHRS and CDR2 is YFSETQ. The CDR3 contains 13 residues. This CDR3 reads CASSLGQEDGYTF. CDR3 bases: TGCGCCAGCAGCTTAGGACAGGAGGATGGCTACACCTTC.

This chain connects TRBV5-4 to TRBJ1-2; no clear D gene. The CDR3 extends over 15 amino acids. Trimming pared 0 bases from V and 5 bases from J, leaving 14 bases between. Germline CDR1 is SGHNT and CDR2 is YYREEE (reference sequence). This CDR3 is CASSLGINFGYGYTF. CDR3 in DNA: TGTGCCAGCAGCTTGGGAATTAATTTTGGGTATGGCTACACCTTC.

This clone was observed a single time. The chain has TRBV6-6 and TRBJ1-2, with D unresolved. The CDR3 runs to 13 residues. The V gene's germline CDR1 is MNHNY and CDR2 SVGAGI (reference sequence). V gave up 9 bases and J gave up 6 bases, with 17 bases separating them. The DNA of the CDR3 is TGTGCCAGTAAATCCACGACGGCGGATGGCTACACCTTC. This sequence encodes CASKSTTADGYTF.

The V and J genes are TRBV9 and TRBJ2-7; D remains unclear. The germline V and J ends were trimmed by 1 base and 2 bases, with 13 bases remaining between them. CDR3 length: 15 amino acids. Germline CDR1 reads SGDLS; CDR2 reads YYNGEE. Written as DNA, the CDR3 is TGTGCCAGCAGCGTATCAGGTACCTTTACCTACGAGCAGTACTTC. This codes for CASSVSGTFTYEQYF.